The 20 T cell receptor beta chains given below trace back to one sample, sequenced in a study of T cell responses to AZD1222 COVID-19 vaccine (dated by TCRdb to the early 2020s). The time point label corresponds to: baseline before first vaccination. The library was built by means of the immunoSEQ multiplex PCR assay. This is the immuneACCESS table as TCRdb keeps it, with only in-frame sequences that have V and J called. A part of the clones is gone; compared with another copy, unresolved V genes explain less than half, and the rest is unexplained. Within this sample are approximately 100,000 clones, with 88% of them counted one time only. The ten most abundant clones make up 20% to 25% of the sample. Specimen: peripheral blood, collected on day 0 of AZD1222 vaccination. These receptors came from an adult in good health.

This sequence joins TRBV24-1 and TRBJ1-1; weak D call: TRBD1 (5 bases). This CDR3 region has 13 residues. Germline V lookup: CDR1 KGHDR, CDR2 SFDVKD. V lost 3 bases, J lost 4 bases, and 8 bases lay in between. CDR3 coding DNA: TGTGCCACCAGTGATGGGACGGTCACTGAAGCTTTCTTT. It codes for CATSDGTVTEAFF.

The chain carries TRBV7-2 and TRBJ2-2; D remains unclear. The CDR3 spans 12 residues. Germline assignment: CDR1 SGHTA and CDR2 FQGNSA. The V and J ends lost 2 bases and 8 bases respectively, with 6 bases between them. The chain's CDR3 is CASSLNRGELFF. Here the CDR3 DNA reads TGTGCCAGCAGCTTAAATCGAGGGGAGCTGTTTTTT.

CDR3 in DNA: TGTGCCAGCCCCCGAGGACAGGGGGATTCGGACACTGAAGCTTTCTTT. It is translated as CASPRGQGDSDTEAFF. J is TRBJ1-1 and V is TRBV5-4, with 10 bases fitting TRBD1. V lost 7 bases to trimming and J lost 3 bases; unmatched junction nucleotides: 12. Per the germline V gene, CDR1 is SGHNT and CDR2 is YYREEE (reference sequence). The CDR3 is 16 residues long.

The J gene is TRBJ1-5, the V gene TRBV7-8; D is unresolved. The CDR3 extends over 17 amino acids. Germline lookup yields CDR1 SGHVS and CDR2 FQNEAQ. The V end was cut by 5 bases, the J end by 2 bases, with 19 bases between. The DNA for the CDR3 is TGTGCCAGCAGCAGTTGGGGAGGGCAAGCTGGCAATCAGCCCCAGCATTTT. Its protein is CASSSWGGQAGNQPQHF.

This chain links TRBV18 with TRBJ1-5; D is unclear. Trimming shortened V by 1 base and J by 3 bases, and 7 bases separated the two germline ends. Germline V CDR1 and CDR2: KGHSH, LQKENI. The CDR3 covers 14 residues. CDR3 nucleotides: TGTGCCAGCTCACCACGGGATTTCAATCAGCCCCAGCATTTT. Its translation is CASSPRDFNQPQHF. Supplemented by reference TRBV18 and TRBJ1-5, the full variable domain reads NAGVMQNPRHLVRRRGQEARLRCSPMKGHSHVYWYRQLPEEGLKFMVYLQKENIIDESGMPKERFSAEFPKEGPSILRIQQVVRGDSAAYFCASSPRDFNQPQHFGDGTRLSIL.

Of note for this clone: At the DNA level, this CDR3 is encoded by other sequences in the same sample as well. The V and J genes are TRBV12-3 or TRBV12-4 and TRBJ2-3; D is undetermined. The CDR3 extends over 11 amino acids. The V end was cut by 6 bases, the J end by 5 bases, with 6 bases between. The CDR3 bases are TGTGCCAGCAGCTTGGGAGATACGCAGTATTTT. As protein: CASSLGDTQYF.

The chain recombines TRBV9 with TRBJ2-4; possible D gene TRBD1, 5 bases. Looked up from germline, CDR1 is SGDLS and CDR2 is YYNGEE. CDR3 length: 13 amino acids. Trimming took 0 bases from V and 10 from J, leaving 11 bases between them. This chain's CDR3 is CASSVGGREIQYF. For the CDR3, the DNA is TGTGCCAGCAGCGTAGGGGGCAGGGAAATTCAGTACTTC.

The gene calls are TRBV11-3 and TRBJ1-1; no clear D. V was cut by 3 bases and J by 1 base, with 6 bases left in between. Per the germline V gene, CDR1 is SGHNT and CDR2 is YENEEA. CDR3 size: 13 residues. The CDR3 is CASSFRGNTEAFF. The CDR3, as DNA: TGTGCCAGCAGCTTTCGGGGGAACACTGAAGCTTTCTTT.

The chain employs TRBV7-2 and TRBJ2-1, with TRBD2 matching over 8 bases. V was clipped by 5 bases and J by 6 bases; unmatched bases: 12. There are 16 residues in the CDR3. Germline V gene lookup returns CDR1 SGHTA and CDR2 FQGNSA. CDR3 residues: CASSASSGLVFNEQFF. The CDR3 coding sequence is TGTGCCAGCAGCGCCTCTTCGGGACTAGTTTTCAATGAGCAGTTCTTC.

The rearrangement links TRBV2 to TRBJ1-5; 8 bases agree with TRBD1. V lost 3 bases, J lost 7 bases, and 5 bases stayed unmatched. CDR3 length: 14 amino acids. Germline CDR1 reads SNHLY; CDR2 reads FYNNEI. CDR3 amino acids: CASSENRGEQPQHF. The DNA for the CDR3 is TGTGCCAGCAGTGAGAACAGGGGGGAGCAGCCCCAGCATTTT.

The DNA of the CDR3 is TGTGCCAGCAGCCAAGACGGGGGGGCAGGGGCGAATGAAAAACTGTTTTTT. Its protein product is CASSQDGGAGANEKLFF. The genes are TRBV3-1 (or the pseudogene TRBV3-2) and TRBJ1-4; D might be TRBD1 (6 bases). V was cut by 0 bases and J by 5 bases, with 16 bases left in between. The CDR3 loop spans 17 amino acids. Germline V lookup: CDR1 LGHDT, CDR2 YNNKEL (reference sequence).

This clone was seen a single time. The V and J genes are TRBV5-4 and TRBJ1-1; D gene ambiguous. The CDR3 is 14 amino acids. The V and J ends lost 4 bases and 1 base respectively, with 11 bases between them. Germline values: CDR1 SGHNT, CDR2 YYREEE (reference sequence). CDR3: CASSLWKGNTEAFF. CDR3 nucleotides: TGTGCCAGCAGCCTCTGGAAGGGGAACACTGAAGCTTTCTTT.

The genes are TRBV6-5 and TRBJ2-7, with TRBD1 matching 9 bases. This CDR3 has 16 residues. In germline, CDR1 is MNHEY, CDR2 SVGAGI. V was clipped by 3 bases and J by 1 base; unmatched bases: 7. As DNA, the CDR3 is TGTGCCAGCAGTTATTCTCGGGACAGGGCTTCCTACGAGCAGTACTTC. It yields the protein CASSYSRDRASYEQYF.

The CDR3 spells CASSTGQGDGYTF. For the CDR3, the DNA is TGTGCCAGCAGTACAGGACAGGGGGATGGCTACACCTTC. The chain combines TRBV7-9 with TRBJ1-2, with TRBD1 matching 10 bases. The germline V gene encodes CDR1 SEHNR and CDR2 FQNEAQ (reference sequence). The CDR3 sequence is 13 residues long. V lost 6 bases to trimming and J lost 6 bases; unmatched junction nucleotides: 4.

In this sample, this clone turned up once. The V and J genes are TRBV6-5 and TRBJ2-7, with 11 bases aligning to TRBD2. The V segment lost 7 bases and the J segment 1 base; nucleotides outside the gene matches: 6. CDR1 is MNHEY and CDR2 is SVGAGI in the germline V gene. This CDR3 is built from 15 residues. CDR3 protein: CASIRLAGSSYEQYF. Here the CDR3 DNA reads TGTGCCAGCATCCGACTAGCGGGATCGTCCTACGAGCAGTACTTC.

V usage is TRBV27 and J usage is TRBJ2-1; a possible D gene is TRBD2 (5 bases). Trimming left V 0 bases short and J 6 bases short, with 6 bases between. Per the germline V gene, CDR1 is MNHEY and CDR2 is SMNVEV (reference sequence). The CDR3 totals 13 residues. The CDR3 DNA reads as TGTGCCAGCAGTTTATCTCGGGGCAATGAGCAGTTCTTC. Residues: CASSLSRGNEQFF.

This clone was seen only once. The chain has TRBV5-4 and TRBJ2-5; 8 bases are shared with TRBD2. In germline, CDR1 is SGHNT, CDR2 YYREEE (reference sequence). The V gene end was trimmed by 1 base and the J gene end by 2 bases; junction bases not matched to a gene: 4. The CDR3 has 15 residues. The CDR3 loop reads CASSLRGGWQETQYF. In DNA form, the CDR3 reads TGTGCCAGCAGCTTGCGGGGGGGCTGGCAAGAGACCCAGTACTTC.

V usage is TRBV29-1 and J usage is TRBJ2-1; D is possibly TRBD2 (6 bases). Germline values: CDR1 SQVTM, CDR2 ANQGSEA. Trimming took 7 bases from V and 8 from J, leaving 15 bases between them. This CDR3 has 12 amino acids. CDR3 sequence: CSAPEGFDEQFF. The CDR3 region has the DNA TGCAGCGCCCCGGAGGGGTTCGATGAGCAGTTCTTC.

This clone was seen just once. V gene TRBV28 combines with J gene TRBJ2-2; 9 bases match TRBD1. The CDR3 extends over 13 amino acids. V dropped 4 bases and J dropped 13; count of bases not matched to a gene: 7. CDR1 is MDHEN, CDR2 SYDVKM, per germline. CDR3: CASSSRDREVLFF. CDR3 sequence (DNA): TGTGCCAGCAGTTCCCGGGACAGGGAGGTGCTGTTTTTT.

The genes are TRBV9 and TRBJ1-1; no firm D call. The CDR3 length is 13 residues. From germline, CDR1 is SGDLS and CDR2 YYNGEE. V was trimmed by 1 base and J by 4 bases, leaving 8 bases between them. The CDR3 DNA reads TGTGCCAGCAGCGTAATCGCTGGCACTGAAGCTTTCTTT. Encoded protein: CASSVIAGTEAFF. The full variable domain, in which reference TRBV9 and TRBJ1-1 provide the parts outside the CDR3, is DSGVTQTPKHLITATGQRVTLRCSPRSGDLSVYWYQQSLDQGLQFLIQYYNGEERAKGNILERFSAQQFPDLHSELNLSSLELGDSALYFCASSVIAGTEAFFGQGTRLTVV.